These 22 T cell receptor beta chains came from one sample sequenced in a study of technical replicates of blood from a few donors (dated by TCRdb to 2016 to 2017). The method was the immunoSEQ multiplex PCR assay. TCRdb mirrors the immuneACCESS table, restricted to in-frame sequences. Some clones are absent from its copies; in checked studies, under half trace to an unresolved V gene, and the reason for the others is unknown. The sample data list about 78,000 clones, and 95% of these were observed just once. The ten largest clonotypes hold 0.2% to 0.3% of the sample. Sequencing was performed on T cells isolated from PBMCs. Source of these receptors: a human donor in good health.

This chain joins TRBV11-3 and TRBJ1-1; D is possibly TRBD1 (6 bases). This CDR3 has 13 amino acids. In germline, CDR1 is SGHNT, CDR2 YENEEA. CDR3 region: CASSQGGNTEAFF. In nucleotides, the CDR3 is TGTGCTTCCAGCCAAGGGGGGAACACTGAAGCTTTCTTT. Full variable domain (missing parts from reference TRBV11-3 and TRBJ1-1): EAGVVQSPRYKIIEKKQPVAFWCNPISGHNTLYWYLQNLGQGPELLIRYENEEAVDDSQLPKDRFSAERLKGVDSTLKIQPAELGDSAVYLCASSQGGNTEAFFGQGTRLTVV.

The CDR3: CASRGQAYGYTF. CDR3 DNA sequence: TGTGCCAGCAGGGGACAGGCCTATGGCTACACCTTC. The rearrangement joins TRBV27 to TRBJ1-2; 8 bases match TRBD1. V was pared by 6 bases and J by 4 bases, with 1 base of the junction left unmatched. Germline V gene lookup returns CDR1 MNHEY and CDR2 SMNVEV (reference sequence). There are 12 residues in the CDR3.

This clone appeared once. The chain uses TRBV5-1 and TRBJ2-5; 12 bases are shared with TRBD2. The length of the CDR3 is 15 residues. V was pared by 0 bases and J by 3 bases, with 0 bases of the junction left unmatched. Germline assignment: CDR1 SGHRS and CDR2 YFSETQ. Written as DNA, the CDR3 is TGCGCCAGCAGCTTGGGACTAGCGGGGGAAGAGACCCAGTACTTC. Translated, it gives CASSLGLAGEETQYF.

This clone showed up just once. The chain is built from TRBV9 and TRBJ2-2; D possibly corresponds to TRBD2 (7 bases). V lost 2 bases to trimming and J lost 0 bases, with 11 bases between them. The CDR3 is made up of 16 amino acids. Germline V gene sequence: CDR1 SGDLS, CDR2 YYNGEE. CDR3 loop: CASSVRGAPNTGELFF. The CDR3 nucleotides read TGTGCCAGCAGCGTTCGGGGGGCCCCGAACACCGGGGAGCTGTTTTTT.

The chain links TRBV10-1 to TRBJ2-7; 7 nucleotides match TRBD2. This CDR3 contains 13 residues. CDR1 is WNHNN, CDR2 SYGVQD, per germline (reference sequence). J gave up 2 bases and V 5 bases, and 3 bases lay outside the gene matches. The CDR3 nucleotides are TGCGCCAGCAGTCCTAGCGGAACCTACGAGCAGTACTTC. This sequence encodes CASSPSGTYEQYF.

The chain carries TRBV19 and TRBJ1-4, with TRBD1 as a possible D gene (5 bases). Trimming shortened V by 1 base and J by 7 bases, and 7 bases separated the two germline ends. CDR3 size: 13 residues. Germline CDR1 LNHDA, CDR2 SQIVND (reference sequence). CDR3 DNA sequence: TGTGCCAGTAGTATAGGGGGCCGTGAAAAACTGTTTTTT. The encoded protein is CASSIGGREKLFF. The full variable domain, its missing parts supplied by reference TRBV19 and TRBJ1-4, is DGGITQSPKYLFRKEGQNVTLSCEQNLNHDAMYWYRQDPGQGLRLIYYSQIVNDFQKGDIAEGYSVSREKKESFPLTVTSAQKNPTAFYLCASSIGGREKLFFGSGTQLSVL.

The chain carries TRBV9 and TRBJ2-5, with 7 bases aligning to TRBD2. With 2 bases clipped from V and 3 bases from J, the junction kept 4 bases outside the gene matches. CDR1 and CDR2 (germline): SGDLS, YYNGEE. The CDR3 totals 14 residues. The CDR3 region is CASSVTSSEETQYF. CDR3 DNA sequence: TGTGCCAGCAGCGTGACTAGCTCGGAAGAGACCCAGTACTTC.

The chain links TRBV5-6 to TRBJ1-2; D is ambiguous. Deletions cut 3 bases from V and 3 bases from J, with 18 bases between. Germline CDR1 and CDR2: SGHDT and YYEEEE. This CDR3 spans 16 amino acids. The CDR3 protein is CASSSAFGYSHYGYTF. CDR3 coding DNA: TGTGCCAGCAGCTCAGCTTTCGGGTACTCCCACTATGGCTACACCTTC.

V and J are TRBV7-7 and TRBJ2-2, with D possibly being TRBD1 (6 bases). V shed 6 bases and J shed 5 bases, with 13 bases lying between them. Germline lookup yields CDR1 SSHAT and CDR2 FNYEAQ (reference sequence). The CDR3 sequence is 14 residues long. The CDR3 DNA follows: TGTGCCAGCAGGGGTGTAGGGGGTACCGGGGAGCTGTTTTTT. This encodes CASRGVGGTGELFF.

This sequence joins TRBV4-1 and TRBJ1-1; D call uncertain. This CDR3 is built from 17 residues. Germline CDR1 reads MGHRA; CDR2 reads YSYEKL. V lost 1 base and J lost 0, with 15 bases in between. The CDR3 nucleotides read TGCGCCAGCAGCCAAGTGTTGGTCCGGAGCTTGAACACTGAAGCTTTCTTT. Translated: CASSQVLVRSLNTEAFF.

This rearrangement joins TRBV4-1 to TRBJ2-3, with a possible D match to TRBD2 (5 bases). The length of the CDR3 is 20 residues. Germline V gene data show CDR1 as MGHRA and CDR2 as YSYEKL. Trimming pared 8 bases from V and 2 bases from J, leaving 32 bases between. This CDR3 is CASQDKPLERVRSSTDTQYF. CDR3 coding DNA: TGCGCCAGCCAAGACAAACCTTTAGAGAGGGTTCGGTCGTCCACAGATACGCAGTATTTT.

V gene TRBV5-6 combines with J gene TRBJ1-2; no reliable D call. The V end lost 4 bases, the J end lost 3 bases, and 13 bases lay between the germline ends. Germline V gene data show CDR1 as SGHDT and CDR2 as YYEEEE. The CDR3 totals 14 residues. This CDR3 reads CASSLTGMDYGYTF. In DNA, the CDR3 is TGTGCCAGCAGCCTTACCGGGATGGACTATGGCTACACCTTC.

The chain has TRBV28 and TRBJ2-3, with a tentative D call TRBD1 (6 bases). CDR1 is MDHEN, CDR2 SYDVKM, per germline. CDR3 length equals 14 residues. With 4 bases removed from V and 4 bases from J, the gap between germline ends came to 12 bases. CDR3 sequence: CASSSGDRPDTQYF. The CDR3 DNA is TGTGCCAGCAGTTCAGGGGACCGGCCAGATACGCAGTATTTT.

The V and J genes are TRBV11-2 and TRBJ1-2, with 7 positions matching TRBD1. Germline values: CDR1 SGHAT, CDR2 FQNNGV. This CDR3 is built from 14 residues. V shed 9 bases and J 5 bases; nucleotides not matched to a gene: 12. In DNA, the CDR3 is TGTGCCAGTAAAGAGGCAGGGGGGCGGTATGGCTACACCTTC. The encoded protein is CASKEAGGRYGYTF. The full variable domain, with the rest looked up from reference TRBV11-2 and TRBJ1-2, is EAGVAQSPRYKIIEKRQSVAFWCNPISGHATLYWYQQILGQGPKLLIQFQNNGVVDDSQLPKDRFSAERLKGVDSTLKIQPAKLEDSAVYLCASKEAGGRYGYTFGSGTRLTVV.

CDR3 sequence reads: CASSGLNQETQYF. The CDR3, as DNA: TGCGCCAGCAGTGGACTGAACCAAGAGACCCAGTACTTC. This chain uses TRBV10-1 with TRBJ2-5; D is uncertain. The germline gives CDR1 WNHNN, CDR2 SYGVQD (reference sequence). This CDR3 has 13 amino acids. V dropped 4 bases and J dropped 0 bases, with 6 bases sitting between them.

The chain recombines TRBV19 with TRBJ2-2, with 16 bases fitting TRBD2. The CDR3 spans 20 residues. Germline CDR1 LNHDA, CDR2 SQIVND (reference sequence). V gave up 2 bases and J gave up 5 bases; unmatched junction bases: 11. CDR3 residues: CASSIRKGLAGGHGTGELFF. For the CDR3, the DNA is TGTGCCAGTAGTATAAGGAAGGGACTAGCGGGAGGGCACGGGACCGGGGAGCTGTTTTTT.

The chain combines TRBV19 with TRBJ2-7; D is ambiguous. CDR3 length: 12 residues. CDR1 is LNHDA, CDR2 SQIVND, per germline (reference sequence). V was clipped by 5 bases and J by 0 bases, with 5 bases between them. For the CDR3, the DNA is TGTGCCAGTAGTCACACCTCCTACGAGCAGTACTTC. Amino acids: CASSHTSYEQYF.

This chain links TRBV18 with TRBJ2-2; maybe TRBD1 (6 bases). Germline assignment: CDR1 KGHSH and CDR2 LQKENI. V was cut by 3 bases and J by 2 bases, with 10 bases left in between. The CDR3 has 15 amino acids. CDR3 in amino acids: CASSPGTPNTGELFF. Here the CDR3 DNA reads TGTGCCAGCTCACCCGGGACACCTAACACCGGGGAGCTGTTTTTT.

The chain recombines TRBV2 with TRBJ1-2; TRBD1 is a possible D gene (6 bases). The CDR3 extends over 16 amino acids. Germline V lookup: CDR1 SNHLY, CDR2 FYNNEI. Trimming removed 5 bases at V and 4 bases at J, with 20 bases between. The CDR3 DNA reads TGTGCCAGCAGTCCGGGTACAGGGTTTCAGTCCTATGGCTACACCTTC. It translates to CASSPGTGFQSYGYTF.

The V call is TRBV11-2, the J call TRBJ2-1; 12 nucleotides agree with TRBD2. CDR1 is SGHAT and CDR2 is FQNNGV in the germline V gene. The V and J ends lost 5 bases and 10 bases, in that order; junction bases with no gene match: 9. The CDR3 is made up of 15 amino acids. CDR3 loop: CASSRATSGSGEQFF. In DNA form, the CDR3 reads TGTGCCAGCAGCCGCGCGACTAGCGGGAGCGGCGAGCAGTTCTTC. Complete variable domain (other parts from reference TRBV11-2 and TRBJ2-1): EAGVAQSPRYKIIEKRQSVAFWCNPISGHATLYWYQQILGQGPKLLIQFQNNGVVDDSQLPKDRFSAERLKGVDSTLKIQPAKLEDSAVYLCASSRATSGSGEQFFGPGTRLTVL.

The chain recombines TRBV9 with TRBJ1-2; 8 bases are shared with TRBD1. This CDR3 has 14 amino acids. The germline CDR1 and CDR2 sequences are SGDLS and YYNGEE. Germline trimming cut 2 bases from V and 3 bases from J; bases unmatched to any gene: 3. CDR3 in amino acids: CASSVTGDYYGYTF. For the CDR3, the DNA is TGTGCCAGCAGCGTGACAGGGGATTACTATGGCTACACCTTC.

The chain carries TRBV27 and TRBJ2-2, with 10 nucleotides matching TRBD2. Trimming cost V 4 bases and J 7 bases; bases outside gene matches: 6. This CDR3 has 15 residues. CDR1 MNHEY and CDR2 SMNVEV come from the germline V gene (reference sequence). The CDR3 DNA sequence: TGTGCCAGCAGTTACCTAGCGGGAGTGGTCGGGGAGCTGTTTTTT. This encodes CASSYLAGVVGELFF.